This T cell receptor (beta chain) is drawn from a study of blood T cell repertoires in COVID-19. The repertoire was sequenced with immunoSEQ multiplex PCR; TCRdb's copy has only in-frame clones and lacks some. The sample lists 300,000 to 350,000 clones; 90% were seen once. Trimming at V came to 0 bases and at J to 2 bases, leaving 6 bases not matched to a gene. Germline CDR1 is MGHRA and CDR2 is YSYEKL. This CDR3 is built from 16 residues. The sequenced sample consisted of PBMCs or T cells enriched from blood (not recorded which). This clonotype was obtained from a woman aged 25 to 39 who had been exposed to COVID-19. The chain is built from TRBV4-1 and TRBJ2-7; 8 positions agree with TRBD1. Here the CDR3 DNA reads TGCGCCAGCAGCCAAGAAAAGGGACAGGCGACCTACGAGCAGTACTTC. Its protein is CASSQEKGQATYEQYF.